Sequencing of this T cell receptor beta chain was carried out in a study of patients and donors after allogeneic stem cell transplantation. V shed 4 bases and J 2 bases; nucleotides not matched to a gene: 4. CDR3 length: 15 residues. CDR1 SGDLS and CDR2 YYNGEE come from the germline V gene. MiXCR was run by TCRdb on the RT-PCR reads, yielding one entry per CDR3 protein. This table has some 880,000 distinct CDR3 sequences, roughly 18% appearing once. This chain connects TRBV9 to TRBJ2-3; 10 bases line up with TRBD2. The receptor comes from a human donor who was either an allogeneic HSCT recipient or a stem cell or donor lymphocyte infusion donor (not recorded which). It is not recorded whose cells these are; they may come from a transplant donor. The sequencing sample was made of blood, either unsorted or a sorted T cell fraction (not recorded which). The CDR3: CASSSSGRYTDTQYF. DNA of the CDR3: TGTGCCAGCAGCTCTAGCGGGAGATACACAGATACGCAGTATTTT.